These 4 T cell receptor beta chains were all obtained from the same sample, sequenced in a study of T cells in localized non-small cell lung cancer. Assay: immunoSEQ multiplex PCR; the TCRdb copy retains only in-frame clones and omits some. This table has roughly 70,000 clones, less than 90% appearing once. The sample was peripheral blood, taken before any cancer treatment. These receptors originate from a male donor at least 60 years old with stage III squamous cell lung carcinoma.

CDR3 residues: CASSSNADRVNEQFF. The CDR3, as DNA: TGTGCCAGCAGCTCGAACGCGGACAGGGTAAATGAGCAGTTCTTC. The chain uses TRBV11-3 and TRBJ2-1; TRBD1 matches 8 bases. The J segment lost 7 bases and the V segment lost 4 bases, leaving 9 bases of the junction unmatched. The CDR3 has 15 residues. Germline V gene data show CDR1 as SGHNT and CDR2 as YENEEA.

This clone was observed once. This sequence joins TRBV7-9 and TRBJ1-5; D is ambiguous. Germline lookup yields CDR1 SEHNR and CDR2 FQNEAQ (reference sequence). V was clipped by 4 bases and J by 1 base, with 5 bases between them. The length of the CDR3 is 13 residues. DNA of the CDR3: TGTGCCAGCAGCTACGCGAGCAATCAGCCCCAGCATTTT. It codes for CASSYASNQPQHF.

This rearrangement joins TRBV5-4 to TRBJ2-3; TRBD2 matches at 10 bases. Germline values: CDR1 SGHNT, CDR2 YYREEE (reference sequence). The ends lost 4 bases at V and 1 base at J; junction bases unmatched: 9. The CDR3 is made up of 17 amino acids. The CDR3 protein is CASSKTVLAGGTDTQYF. In DNA, the CDR3 is TGTGCCAGCAGCAAAACCGTTCTAGCGGGGGGCACAGATACGCAGTATTTT.

The chain carries TRBV7-2 and TRBJ1-1; 7 bases line up with TRBD1. The CDR3 length is 13 residues. Germline CDR1 and CDR2: SGHTA and FQGNSA. V shed 3 bases and J 4 bases; nucleotides not matched to a gene: 2. CDR3: CASSLHRGTEAFF. The CDR3 nucleotides read TGTGCCAGCAGCTTGCACAGGGGCACTGAAGCTTTCTTT.